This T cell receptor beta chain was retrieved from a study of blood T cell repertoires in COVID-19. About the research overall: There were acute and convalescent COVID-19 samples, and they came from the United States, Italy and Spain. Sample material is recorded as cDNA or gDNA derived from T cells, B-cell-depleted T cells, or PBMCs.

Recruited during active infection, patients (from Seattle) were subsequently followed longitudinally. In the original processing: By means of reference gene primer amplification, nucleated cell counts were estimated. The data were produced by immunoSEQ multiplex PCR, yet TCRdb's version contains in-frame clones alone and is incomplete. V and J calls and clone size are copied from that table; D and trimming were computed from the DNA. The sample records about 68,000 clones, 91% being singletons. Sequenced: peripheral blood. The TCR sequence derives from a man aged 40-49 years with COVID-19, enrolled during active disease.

In nucleotides, the CDR3 is TGTGCCAGCAGCTTAACCGGGGACACCGGGGAGCTGTTTTTT. Translated, it gives CASSLTGDTGELFF. The chain couples TRBV7-2 to TRBJ2-2; maybe TRBD2 (5 bases). The length of the CDR3 is 14 residues. Germline V gene lookup returns CDR1 SGHTA and CDR2 FQGNSA. With 2 bases removed from V and 3 bases from J, the gap between germline ends came to 7 bases. Together with reference TRBV7-2 and TRBJ2-2, the CDR3 gives the full variable domain: GAGVSQSPSNKVTEKGKDVELRCDPISGHTALYWYRQSLGQGLEFLIYFQGNSAPDKSGLPSDRFSAERTGGSVSTLTIQRTQQEDSAVYLCASSLTGDTGELFFGEGSRLTVL.